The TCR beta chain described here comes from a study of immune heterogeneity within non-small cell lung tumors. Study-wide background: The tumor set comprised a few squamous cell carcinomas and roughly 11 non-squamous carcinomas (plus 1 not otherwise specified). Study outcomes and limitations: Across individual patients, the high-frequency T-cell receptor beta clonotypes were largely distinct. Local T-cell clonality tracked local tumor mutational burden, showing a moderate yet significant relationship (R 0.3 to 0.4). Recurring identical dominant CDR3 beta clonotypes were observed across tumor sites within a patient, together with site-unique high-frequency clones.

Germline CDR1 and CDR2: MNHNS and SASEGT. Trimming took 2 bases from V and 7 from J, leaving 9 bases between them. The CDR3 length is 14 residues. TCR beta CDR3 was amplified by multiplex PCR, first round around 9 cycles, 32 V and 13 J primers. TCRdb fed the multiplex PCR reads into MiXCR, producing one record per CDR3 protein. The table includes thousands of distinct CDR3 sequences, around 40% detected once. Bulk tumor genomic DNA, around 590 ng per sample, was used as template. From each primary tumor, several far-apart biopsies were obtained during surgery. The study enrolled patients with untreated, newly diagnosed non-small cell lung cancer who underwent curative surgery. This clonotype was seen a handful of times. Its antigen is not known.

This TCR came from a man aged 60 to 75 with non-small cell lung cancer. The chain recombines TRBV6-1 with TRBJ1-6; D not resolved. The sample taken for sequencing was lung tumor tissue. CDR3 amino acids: CASSERTENSPLHF. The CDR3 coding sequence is TGTGCCAGCAGTGAAAGAACAGAGAATTCACCCCTCCACTTT.